This T cell receptor (beta chain) derives from a study of OX40 agonist ivuxolimab in advanced cancers. Whole-study findings and limits: At 0.1 to 3.0 mg/kg and by week 6, clonal expansion occurred in CD4+ and CD8+ blood T cells. In CD8+ T cells, expanded clones were on average more numerous than in CD4+. What antigens the expanded peripheral T cells recognized was never established.

Remarks on this clone: Its matching antigen is unknown.

TCRdb's copy holds only in-frame clones and misses some; the assay was immunoSEQ multiplex PCR. The sample shows 55,000 to 65,000 clones, under 90% of them seen only once. The CDR3 length is 17 residues. V was trimmed by 5 bases and J by 1 base, leaving 19 bases between them. CDR1 KGHSH and CDR2 LQKENI come from the germline V gene. This TCR was sampled from an adult with an advanced solid tumor such as melanoma, head and neck, liver or kidney cancer. The sample was CD4+ or CD8+ T cells sorted from blood, taken in a trial of the OX40 agonist ivuxolimab. The genes are TRBV18 and TRBJ2-3; D is possibly TRBD1 (6 bases). CDR3 DNA: TGTGCCAGCTCAAGCTCCACCGGGACAACTCGCACAGATACGCAGTATTTT. It is translated as CASSSSTGTTRTDTQYF.